This T cell receptor (beta chain) comes out of a study of graft-versus-host responses after intestinal transplantation. In the study overall: Each recipient received a multivisceral, liver-intestinal, or isolated intestinal graft. Induction using anti-thymocyte globulin, followed by tacrolimus and steroids for approximately three years, was given to all recipients.

This clone was observed once. Its antigen is still unknown. Using immunoSEQ multiplex PCR, the repertoire was profiled, and TCRdb retains in-frame clones only, with some absent. This table has 80,000 to 95,000 clones, 85% to 95% appearing once. The CDR3 consists of 14 residues. The ends were cut back, 5 bases at V and 4 bases at J, with 12 bases in the middle. CDR1 and CDR2 (germline): ENHRY, SYGVKD. Study-wide points: Where graft-donor T cell macrochimerism was present, patients had high graft-versus-host to host-versus-graft clonal ratios in allografts.

The chain joins TRBV10-3 to TRBJ2-1; D is perhaps TRBD2 (6 bases). This receptor was identified in a human donor who received an intestinal transplant. The specimen was unstimulated CD8+ T cells sorted from spleen or lymph node cells, collected before intestinal transplant. The CDR3 sequence: CAISPPGEYNEQFF. The CDR3 DNA reads as TGTGCCATCAGTCCGCCGGGGGAATACAATGAGCAGTTCTTC.